The entry below gives a single T cell receptor (beta chain) sequence along with its context. Antigen specificity is unknown. The CDR3 has 11 residues. The germline CDR1 and CDR2 sequences are LGHNT and FRNRAP. With 6 bases removed from V and 5 bases from J, the gap between germline ends came to 5 bases. The data stem from a study of T-cell memory formation after mild COVID-19. Study background: Clusters of TCRs were largely donor specific. Study findings and constraints: CM and EM subsets held most contracting CD4+ clones; EMRA held CD8+ ones. Whether second-wave clones peaking at day 37 were SARS-CoV-2 specific went unconfirmed.

Via MiXCR, TCRdb re-called the 5' RACE reads, giving one row per CDR3 protein. In the table there are approximately 350,000 distinct CDR3 sequences, around 13% of which are singletons. The sequence was collected from a man aged 18 to 35 who had mild COVID-19 (a few samples of this study predate the infection). Cell type and time point are not known. V usage is TRBV12-5 and J usage is TRBJ2-1; D gene unclear. Material: PBMCs or a T cell subset sorted from them (not recorded which). The CDR3 region has the DNA TGTGCTAGTGGGGGCCACAATGAGCAGTTCTTC. Protein sequence: CASGGHNEQFF.